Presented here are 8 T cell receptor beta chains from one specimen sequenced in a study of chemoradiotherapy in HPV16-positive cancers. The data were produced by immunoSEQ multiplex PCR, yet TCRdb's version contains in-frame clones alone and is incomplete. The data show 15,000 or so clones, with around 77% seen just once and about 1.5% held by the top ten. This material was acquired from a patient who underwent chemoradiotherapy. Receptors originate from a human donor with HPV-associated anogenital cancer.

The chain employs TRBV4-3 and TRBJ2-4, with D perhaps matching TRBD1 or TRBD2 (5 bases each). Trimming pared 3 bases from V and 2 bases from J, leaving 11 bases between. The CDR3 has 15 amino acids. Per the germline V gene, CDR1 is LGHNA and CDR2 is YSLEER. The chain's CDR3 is CASSQGEMTKNIQYF. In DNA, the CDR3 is TGCGCCAGCAGCCAGGGGGAGATGACCAAAAACATTCAGTACTTC.

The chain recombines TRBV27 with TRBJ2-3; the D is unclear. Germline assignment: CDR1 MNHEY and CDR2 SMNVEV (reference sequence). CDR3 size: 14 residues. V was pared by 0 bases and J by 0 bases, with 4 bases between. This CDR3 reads CASSLSRSTDTQYF. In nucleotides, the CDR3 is TGTGCCAGCAGTTTATCCAGGAGCACAGATACGCAGTATTTT.

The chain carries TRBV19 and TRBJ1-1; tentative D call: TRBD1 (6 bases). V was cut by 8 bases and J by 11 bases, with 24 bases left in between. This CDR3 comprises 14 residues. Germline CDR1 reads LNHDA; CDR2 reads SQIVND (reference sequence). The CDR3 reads CASRGSLSGGRAFF. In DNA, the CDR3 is TGTGCCAGTCGCGGGTCCCTTAGCGGGGGGCGCGCTTTCTTT.

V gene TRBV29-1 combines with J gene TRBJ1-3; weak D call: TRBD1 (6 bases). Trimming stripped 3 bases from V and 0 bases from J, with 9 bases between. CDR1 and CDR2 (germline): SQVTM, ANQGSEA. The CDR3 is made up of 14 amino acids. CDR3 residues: CSVDPGDSGNTIYF. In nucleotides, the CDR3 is TGCAGCGTTGACCCAGGGGACTCTGGAAACACCATATATTTT.

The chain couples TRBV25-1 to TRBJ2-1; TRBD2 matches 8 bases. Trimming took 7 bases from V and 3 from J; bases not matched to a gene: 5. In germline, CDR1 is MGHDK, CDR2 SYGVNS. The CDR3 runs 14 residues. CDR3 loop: CASTPSGGYNEQFF. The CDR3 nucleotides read TGTGCCAGCACCCCCAGCGGGGGCTACAATGAGCAGTTCTTC.

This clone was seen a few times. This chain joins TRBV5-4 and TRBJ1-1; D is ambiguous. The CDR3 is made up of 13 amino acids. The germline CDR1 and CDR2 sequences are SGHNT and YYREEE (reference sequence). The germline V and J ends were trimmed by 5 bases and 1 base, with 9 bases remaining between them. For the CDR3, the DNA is TGTGCCAGCAGTCTGGGGTCGAACACTGAAGCTTTCTTT. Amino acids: CASSLGSNTEAFF.

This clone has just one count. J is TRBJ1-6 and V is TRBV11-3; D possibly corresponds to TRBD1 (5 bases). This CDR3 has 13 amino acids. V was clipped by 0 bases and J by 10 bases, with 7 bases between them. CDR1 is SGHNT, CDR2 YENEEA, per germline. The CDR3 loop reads CASSLEGGSPLHF. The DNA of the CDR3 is TGTGCCAGCAGCTTAGAGGGGGGATCACCCCTCCACTTT.

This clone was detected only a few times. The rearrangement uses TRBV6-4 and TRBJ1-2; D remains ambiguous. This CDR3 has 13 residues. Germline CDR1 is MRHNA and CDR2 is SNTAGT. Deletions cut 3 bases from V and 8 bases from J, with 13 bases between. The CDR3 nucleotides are TGTGCCAGCAGTGAGTCCTACGGGAGGGGCTACACCTTC. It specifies CASSESYGRGYTF.